What follows are 19 T cell receptor beta chains derived from one specimen sequenced in a study of OX40 agonist ivuxolimab in advanced cancers. Profiling relied on immunoSEQ multiplex PCR, and the TCRdb table lists in-frame clones only, not all of them. This sample has 75,000 to 100,000 clones; roughly 90% occur once, and the top ten carry 0.6% to 0.75%. The material sequenced was CD4+ or CD8+ T cells sorted from blood, taken in a trial of the OX40 agonist ivuxolimab. Every receptor here comes from an adult with an advanced solid tumor such as melanoma, head and neck, liver or kidney cancer.

This chain uses TRBV9 with TRBJ2-3; D gene uncertain. The V end lost 0 bases, the J end lost 5 bases, and 16 bases lay between the germline ends. The germline CDR1 and CDR2 sequences are SGDLS and YYNGEE. This CDR3 has 16 residues. The CDR3 protein is CASSVGNQPRIDTQYF. The CDR3 nucleotides read TGTGCCAGCAGCGTAGGTAACCAACCCCGAATAGATACGCAGTATTTT.

The chain carries TRBV11-2 and TRBJ2-3; weak D call: TRBD2 (6 bases). This CDR3 has 17 residues. The V gene lost 2 bases and the J gene lost 0 bases, with 15 bases spanning the gap. Germline V gene lookup returns CDR1 SGHAT and CDR2 FQNNGV. The CDR3 region is CASSLTGVSFSTDTQYF. CDR3 sequence (DNA): TGTGCCAGCAGCTTAACGGGAGTCTCCTTTAGCACAGATACGCAGTATTTT. The entire variable domain, with the rest obtained from reference TRBV11-2 and TRBJ2-3, is as follows: EAGVAQSPRYKIIEKRQSVAFWCNPISGHATLYWYQQILGQGPKLLIQFQNNGVVDDSQLPKDRFSAERLKGVDSTLKIQPAKLEDSAVYLCASSLTGVSFSTDTQYFGPGTRLTVL.

This chain uses TRBV27 with TRBJ1-2; TRBD1 matches 9 bases. The CDR3 consists of 15 residues. The V gene end was trimmed by 4 bases and the J gene end by 4 bases; junction bases not matched to a gene: 7. CDR1 is MNHEY and CDR2 is SMNVEV in the germline V gene (reference sequence). CDR3 bases: TGTGCCAGCAGTTCCACCCAGACAGGGGGCTATGGCTACACCTTC. Protein: CASSSTQTGGYGYTF.

The chain is built from TRBV28 and TRBJ2-3; a possible D gene is TRBD2 (6 bases). CDR3 length: 13 residues. Germline V gene sequence: CDR1 MDHEN, CDR2 SYDVKM. V was clipped by 4 bases and J by 6 bases, with 11 bases between them. The chain's CDR3 is CASSSGTSDTQYF. Here the CDR3 DNA reads TGTGCCAGCAGTTCCGGGACTTCCGATACGCAGTATTTT.

The chain has TRBV12-1 and TRBJ2-1; the listed D gene, TRBD2, was not tested against the DNA. TRBV12-1 represents a pseudogene. This CDR3 spans 16 amino acids. CDR3 residues: CASTPSGSGESNEQFF. CDR3 bases: TGTGCCAGCACGCCTAGCGGGAGTGGTGAAAGCAATGAGCAGTTCTTC.

The J gene is TRBJ1-2, the V gene TRBV7-8; D might be TRBD1 (5 bases). The CDR3 totals 15 residues. Trimming took 5 bases from V and 5 from J, leaving 18 bases between them. In germline, CDR1 is SGHVS, CDR2 FQNEAQ. The CDR3 sequence: CASSKIVWQGYGYTF. CDR3 DNA sequence: TGTGCCAGCAGCAAAATCGTGTGGCAGGGATATGGCTACACCTTC.

The chain has TRBV5-6 and TRBJ2-7, with a weak D call TRBD1 (6 bases). CDR3 length: 15 amino acids. CDR1 and CDR2 from the germline V gene are SGHDT and YYEEEE. V was shortened by 0 bases and J by 6 bases, with 16 bases between the two germline ends. This CDR3 is CASSLVSGVFSEQYF. The CDR3, as DNA: TGTGCCAGCAGCTTGGTGTCAGGGGTATTCTCCGAGCAGTACTTC.

This chain uses TRBV7-8 with TRBJ2-3; the D gene is possibly TRBD1 (6 bases). V gave up 0 bases and J gave up 0 bases, with 10 bases separating them. This CDR3 has 16 residues. Germline V gene lookup returns CDR1 SGHVS and CDR2 FQNEAQ. CDR3 loop: CASSLANRASTDTQYF. DNA of the CDR3: TGTGCCAGCAGCTTAGCGAACAGGGCTAGCACAGATACGCAGTATTTT.

The V and J genes are TRBV28 and TRBJ1-2; D is unresolved. Germline CDR1 and CDR2: MDHEN and SYDVKM. The CDR3 covers 15 residues. The germline V and J ends were trimmed by 7 bases and 4 bases, with 19 bases remaining between them. The CDR3 spells CASTPQPNNIYGYTF. In DNA, the CDR3 is TGTGCCAGCACTCCCCAGCCCAACAACATCTATGGCTACACCTTC.

This chain joins TRBV29-1 and TRBJ2-3; 12 nucleotides align to TRBD1. V lost 1 base to trimming and J lost 5 bases; unmatched junction nucleotides: 4. Germline-derived CDR1 and CDR2 are SQVTM and ANQGSEA. This CDR3 has 15 amino acids. CDR3 sequence: CSVEGGTGGRDTQYF. For the CDR3, the DNA is TGCAGCGTTGAAGGGGGGACAGGGGGCCGAGATACGCAGTATTTT.

The rearrangement uses TRBV7-9 and TRBJ2-1; a weak D match, TRBD1 (5 bases). With 2 bases removed from V and 10 bases from J, the gap between germline ends came to 12 bases. The CDR3 runs 13 residues. Germline V lookup: CDR1 SEHNR, CDR2 FQNEAQ (reference sequence). The CDR3 sequence: CASSLRGKDEQFF. CDR3 nucleotides: TGTGCCAGCAGCTTAAGGGGTAAAGACGAGCAGTTCTTC. The variable domain in full, completed from reference TRBV7-9 and TRBJ2-1, reads DTGVSQNPRHKITKRGQNVTFRCDPISEHNRLYWYRQTLGQGPEFLTYFQNEAQLEKSRLLSDRFSAERPKGSFSTLEIQRTEQGDSAMYLCASSLRGKDEQFFGPGTRLTVL.

V gene TRBV21-1 combines with J gene TRBJ1-2. TRBV21-1 has pseudogene status. This CDR3 region has 18 residues. The CDR3 coding sequence is TGTGCCAGCAGCGATCGAGACATCGGTGGCCCTCTGCGGTCACGCTACACCTTC. Translating it yields CASSDRDIGGPLRSRYTF.

The rearrangement joins TRBV19 to TRBJ1-1; tentatively, D is TRBD1 (5 bases). This CDR3 comprises 15 residues. The ends were cut back, 4 bases at V and 6 bases at J, with 18 bases in the middle. Per germline, CDR1 LNHDA and CDR2 SQIVND (reference sequence). This CDR3 is CASSTRVRGSAEAFF. The DNA of the CDR3 is TGTGCCAGTAGTACCAGGGTACGGGGGTCGGCTGAAGCTTTCTTT.

The rearrangement joins TRBV7-8 to TRBJ2-4; D gene uncertain. This CDR3 has 16 amino acids. Trimming shortened V by 1 base and J by 0 bases, and 10 bases separated the two germline ends. The germline CDR1 and CDR2 sequences are SGHVS and FQNEAQ. The CDR3 DNA follows: TGTGCCAGCAGCTTAGGGAGCTCCTTAGCCAAAAACATTCAGTACTTC. The encoded protein is CASSLGSSLAKNIQYF.

This chain connects TRBV6-6 to TRBJ2-2; 13 nucleotides agree with TRBD2. This CDR3 region has 15 residues. J was trimmed by 5 bases and V by 10 bases; bases with no gene match: 7. Looked up from germline, CDR1 is MNHNY and CDR2 is SVGAGI (reference sequence). The CDR3 loop reads CATKGLAGDTGELFF. As DNA, the CDR3 is TGTGCCACTAAAGGACTAGCGGGAGATACCGGGGAGCTGTTTTTT.

The rearrangement joins TRBV6-5 to TRBJ1-3; no definite D call. Trimming stripped 6 bases from V and 0 bases from J, with 9 bases between. This CDR3 has 14 residues. The germline gives CDR1 MNHEY, CDR2 SVGAGI. The CDR3 nucleotides are TGTGCCAGCAGCCCATTATACTCTGGAAACACCATATATTTT. Protein: CASSPLYSGNTIYF.

This clone has a single count. The V and J genes are TRBV5-1 and TRBJ2-7; TRBD2 matches at 7 bases. CDR1 is SGHRS and CDR2 is YFSETQ in the germline V gene. CDR3 length: 13 amino acids. J lost 2 bases, V lost 3 bases, and 2 bases had no gene match. The CDR3 is CASSYGLAYEQYF. The DNA of the CDR3 is TGCGCCAGCAGCTATGGACTAGCCTACGAGCAGTACTTC.

The chain couples TRBV5-8 to TRBJ2-7; unclear D gene. The ends were cut back, 3 bases at V and 4 bases at J, with 5 bases in the middle. Germline assignment: CDR1 SGHTS and CDR2 YDEGEE. This CDR3 comprises 11 residues. The CDR3 coding sequence is TGTGCCAGCAGCTCCGTTTACGAGCAGTACTTC. It encodes CASSSVYEQYF.

This rearrangement joins TRBV19 to TRBJ1-5, with 10 bases aligning to TRBD1. The CDR3 sequence is 17 residues long. V lost 6 bases and J lost 3; bases outside the gene matches: 11. Germline CDR1 and CDR2: LNHDA and SQIVND (reference sequence). The CDR3 coding sequence is TGTGCCAGTAGCCTCGGGACAGGGGTTGGTAACAATCAGCCCCAGCATTTT. The encoded protein is CASSLGTGVGNNQPQHF.